Below, 29 T cell receptor beta chains from the same sample are listed, as sequenced in a study of response to subunit inactivated influenza vaccine. TCRdb used MiXCR to reprocess the RT-PCR reads, holding one entry per CDR3 protein. In the table there are approximately 530,000 distinct CDR3 sequences, over 10% of which are singletons. The sequenced sample was PBMCs from blood, obtained 45 days after vaccination. Every receptor here comes from a man aged 45-65 years who received an inactivated influenza vaccine.

This clonotype has a handful of counts. The genes are TRBV7-9 and TRBJ2-7; TRBD1 aligns across 8 bases. Losses at the gene ends were 3 bases for V and 6 bases for J; bases not matched to a gene: 4. The V gene's germline CDR1 is SEHNR and CDR2 FQNEAQ (reference sequence). The CDR3 extends over 13 amino acids. CDR3 nucleotides: TGTGCCAGCAGCTTCGACAGGGGACCCGAGCAGTACTTC. Its protein product is CASSFDRGPEQYF. Filled out from reference TRBV7-9 and TRBJ2-7, the complete variable domain reads DTGVSQNPRHKITKRGQNVTFRCDPISEHNRLYWYRQTLGQGPEFLTYFQNEAQLEKSRLLSDRFSAERPKGSFSTLEIQRTEQGDSAMYLCASSFDRGPEQYFGPGTRLTVT.

The J gene is TRBJ2-6, the V gene TRBV28, with D unclear. V shed 10 bases and J shed 0 bases, with 7 bases lying between them. CDR1 and CDR2 from the germline V gene are MDHEN and SYDVKM. This CDR3 region has 13 residues. CDR3 nucleotides: TGTGCCACTAACCCCTCTGGGGCCAACGTCCTGACTTTC. Residues: CATNPSGANVLTF.

The V gene is TRBV7-9, the J gene TRBJ1-4, with 8 bases that match TRBD1. V lost 3 bases and J lost 5; bases outside the gene matches: 8. The CDR3 spans 16 residues. Germline V gene lookup returns CDR1 SEHNR and CDR2 FQNEAQ (reference sequence). The CDR3 sequence: CASSLFGQGSNEKLFF. CDR3 nucleotides: TGTGCCAGCAGCTTGTTTGGACAGGGATCGAATGAAAAACTGTTTTTT. Looking up the rest from reference TRBV7-9 and TRBJ1-4 gives the full variable domain: DTGVSQNPRHKITKRGQNVTFRCDPISEHNRLYWYRQTLGQGPEFLTYFQNEAQLEKSRLLSDRFSAERPKGSFSTLEIQRTEQGDSAMYLCASSLFGQGSNEKLFFGSGTQLSVL.

This clonotype has just a few counts. The chain has TRBV29-1 and TRBJ2-7; either TRBD1 or TRBD2 may fit D (5 bases each). The CDR3 is made up of 12 amino acids. Deletions cut 4 bases from V and 2 bases from J, with 9 bases between. Germline values: CDR1 SQVTM, CDR2 ANQGSEA. The CDR3 sequence is CSVAWDPYEQYF. DNA for the CDR3: TGCAGCGTTGCCTGGGACCCCTACGAGCAGTACTTC.

Only a few counts were recorded for this clonotype. This sequence joins TRBV12-5 and TRBJ2-1, with D possibly TRBD2 on 6 matching bases. This CDR3 contains 13 residues. Germline V gives CDR1 LGHNT, CDR2 FRNRAP. Trimming stripped 6 bases from V and 9 bases from J, with 15 bases between. CDR3 in amino acids: CASGPLGGFEQFF. Here the CDR3 DNA reads TGTGCTAGTGGACCATTGGGAGGCTTTGAGCAGTTCTTC.

The chain carries TRBV5-1 and TRBJ2-3, with D perhaps TRBD1 (5 bases). Trimming took 0 bases from V and 0 from J, leaving 11 bases between them. CDR1 is SGHRS, CDR2 YFSETQ, per germline. The CDR3 length is 16 residues. For the CDR3, the DNA is TGCGCCAGCAGCTTGGGACAGCCTACTAGCACAGATACGCAGTATTTT. Protein: CASSLGQPTSTDTQYF.

This clonotype came up many times. V usage is TRBV7-9 and J usage is TRBJ2-7; 10 bases match TRBD2. Germline loops: CDR1 SEHNR, CDR2 FQNEAQ (reference sequence). The V gene end was trimmed by 3 bases and the J gene end by 4 bases; junction bases not matched to a gene: 9. The CDR3 runs 16 residues. CDR3 in amino acids: CASSFGLTSGTYEQYF. In DNA, the CDR3 is TGTGCCAGCAGCTTTGGTTTAACTAGCGGGACATACGAGCAGTACTTC.

J is TRBJ2-7 and V is TRBV10-3, with 10 bases aligning to TRBD1. CDR1 is ENHRY, CDR2 SYGVKD, per germline. V lost 10 bases, J lost 3 bases, and 6 bases stayed unmatched. The CDR3 extends over 13 amino acids. CDR3 residues: CATLDRGIYEQYF. The CDR3 nucleotides are TGTGCCACCCTGGACAGGGGGATCTACGAGCAGTACTTC.

A few counts support this clonotype. The V and J genes are TRBV20-1 and TRBJ2-5, with D uncertain. The ends were cut back, 4 bases at V and 5 bases at J, with 5 bases in the middle. Germline values: CDR1 DFQATT, CDR2 SNEGSKA (reference sequence). The length of the CDR3 is 10 residues. In DNA form, the CDR3 reads TGCAGTGCTATATCGGAGACCCAGTACTTC. Amino acids: CSAISETQYF.

This clonotype was observed a handful of times. J is TRBJ1-1 and V is TRBV12-3 or TRBV12-4; possible D gene TRBD1, 5 bases. The CDR3 is 17 residues long. Trimming took 6 bases from V and 0 from J, leaving 20 bases between them. The CDR3 DNA reads TGTGCCAGCAGCGATCCGGAGACAGCCGAAGTGAACACTGAAGCTTTCTTT. This translates into CASSDPETAEVNTEAFF.

This clonotype was observed at least ten times. The chain carries TRBV29-1 and TRBJ1-1; D unresolved. The CDR3 loop spans 13 amino acids. Per the germline V gene, CDR1 is SQVTM and CDR2 is ANQGSEA. With 3 bases removed from V and 4 bases from J, the gap between germline ends came to 12 bases. DNA for the CDR3: TGCAGCGTTGAGGGCAACGAGGGCACTGAAGCTTTCTTT. Amino acids: CSVEGNEGTEAFF.

This clonotype appeared once. This chain's CDR3 is CASSWSKNTEAFF. CDR3 nucleotide sequence: TGTGCCAGCAGCTGGTCTAAAAACACTGAAGCTTTCTTT. The chain has TRBV7-2 and TRBJ1-1; no reliable D call. Trimming pared 4 bases from V and 2 bases from J, leaving 8 bases between. The CDR3 loop spans 13 amino acids. Germline V CDR1 and CDR2: SGHTA, FQGNSA.

V is TRBV4-3 and J is TRBJ1-3; D is unclear. The V end was cut by 3 bases, the J end by 2 bases, with 14 bases between. The germline CDR1 and CDR2 sequences are LGHNA and YSLEER. The CDR3 is made up of 16 amino acids. The CDR3 here is CASSHALYAPGNTIYF. DNA for the CDR3: TGCGCCAGCAGCCACGCCCTGTACGCGCCTGGAAACACCATATATTTT.

The chain recombines TRBV10-3 with TRBJ2-3; D is perhaps TRBD1 or TRBD2 (5 bases each). Trimming removed 10 bases from V and 6 bases from J, with 20 bases in between. The CDR3 loop spans 14 amino acids. From germline, CDR1 is ENHRY and CDR2 SYGVKD. Written as DNA, the CDR3 is TGTGCCACTACGGCCGGGGCTGGAATGGATACGCAGTATTTT. This sequence encodes CATTAGAGMDTQYF.

The gene calls are TRBV10-3 and TRBJ2-7; D uncertain. V shed 4 bases and J shed 0 bases, with 7 bases lying between them. The CDR3 has 13 residues. The germline gives CDR1 ENHRY, CDR2 SYGVKD. CDR3 residues: CAISAGSSYEQYF. CDR3 in DNA: TGTGCCATCAGTGCGGGCAGCTCCTACGAGCAGTACTTC.

The chain combines TRBV14 with TRBJ2-1; 8 bases agree with TRBD1. CDR1 and CDR2 (germline): SGHDN, FVKESK. The CDR3 contains 13 residues. V lost 0 bases, J lost 16 bases, and 8 bases stayed unmatched. The CDR3 spells CASSQDPRDRIFF. The CDR3 region has the DNA TGTGCCAGCAGCCAAGATCCCCGGGACAGGATATTCTTC.

The rearrangement joins TRBV28 to TRBJ2-1; perhaps TRBD1 as D (6 bases). The CDR3 runs 14 residues. The V end lost 4 bases, the J end lost 10 bases, and 17 bases lay between the germline ends. Germline values: CDR1 MDHEN, CDR2 SYDVKM. CDR3 bases: TGTGCCAGCAGTTCTATACACAGGGTTCGGGAGCAGTTCTTC. This encodes CASSSIHRVREQFF. Variable domain in full (rest from reference TRBV28 and TRBJ2-1): DVKVTQSSRYLVKRTGEKVFLECVQDMDHENMFWYRQDPGLGLRLIYFSYDVKMKEKGDIPEGYSVSREKKERFSLILESASTNQTSMYLCASSSIHRVREQFFGPGTRLTVL.

V and J are TRBV6-2 or TRBV6-3 and TRBJ2-5, with 12 bases identical to TRBD2. The CDR3 has 16 residues. CDR1 is MNHEY, CDR2 SVGEGT, per germline. V lost 6 bases and J lost 3; bases outside the gene matches: 8. The CDR3 nucleotides read TGTGCCAGCAGGCCTAGACTAGCGGGAGTTGAAGAGACCCAGTACTTC. This gives the protein CASRPRLAGVEETQYF.

This chain connects TRBV20-1 to TRBJ2-4; TRBD2 aligns across 7 bases. The CDR3 loop spans 15 amino acids. Germline V CDR1 and CDR2: DFQATT, SNEGSKA (reference sequence). With 0 bases clipped from V and 8 bases from J, the junction kept 10 bases outside the gene matches. This CDR3 reads CSARDLTSRSDIQYF. DNA of the CDR3: TGCAGTGCTAGAGATTTGACTAGCAGGAGTGACATTCAGTACTTC.

The V call is TRBV7-8, the J call TRBJ2-5; 7 positions match TRBD1. The ends lost 0 bases at V and 3 bases at J; junction bases unmatched: 4. The CDR3 contains 15 residues. CDR1 is SGHVS and CDR2 is FQNEAQ in the germline V gene. As DNA, the CDR3 is TGTGCCAGCAGCTTAGCGCTGGACAGGAAAGAGACCCAGTACTTC. Protein: CASSLALDRKETQYF.

This clonotype has a handful of counts. This chain uses TRBV4-2 with TRBJ2-5; D possibly corresponds to TRBD1 (6 bases). The germline gives CDR1 LGHNA, CDR2 YNFKEQ. Deletions cut 4 bases from V and 1 base from J, with 13 bases between. The CDR3 is 15 amino acids. CDR3 amino acids: CASSPWTDSQETQYF. The CDR3 nucleotides are TGTGCCAGCAGCCCGTGGACAGACTCCCAAGAGACCCAGTACTTC.

This clonotype was picked up a small number of times. The rearrangement uses TRBV12-3 or TRBV12-4 and TRBJ2-7, with 10 positions matching TRBD1. The junction had 11 bases not matched to a gene; V was cut back by 6 bases and J by 3 bases. The CDR3 totals 16 residues. The CDR3 DNA is TGTGCCAGCAGCATACCCCCCGGGACAGGGGACTACGAGCAGTACTTC. It yields the protein CASSIPPGTGDYEQYF.

The chain employs TRBV20-1 and TRBJ2-1; D might be TRBD1 or TRBD2, each matching 5 bases. The ends were cut back, 5 bases at V and 8 bases at J, with 22 bases in the middle. In germline, CDR1 is DFQATT, CDR2 SNEGSKA (reference sequence). CDR3 length: 15 residues. This chain's CDR3 is CSAPRPGPRTDEQFF. CDR3 DNA: TGCAGTGCTCCTCGGCCGGGACCCAGGACGGATGAGCAGTTCTTC.

The gene calls are TRBV7-2 and TRBJ1-5; TRBD1 matches at 10 bases. The CDR3 consists of 17 residues. Germline loops: CDR1 SGHTA, CDR2 FQGNSA. J gave up 2 bases and V 1 base, and 5 bases lay outside the gene matches. CDR3 in amino acids: CASSLVFGTGGNQPQHF. The CDR3 DNA reads as TGTGCCAGCAGCTTAGTATTTGGGACAGGGGGCAATCAGCCCCAGCATTTT.

The chain couples TRBV5-1 to TRBJ2-7, with TRBD1 identical over 8 bases. The CDR3 length is 15 residues. The germline V gene has CDR1 SGHRS and CDR2 YFSETQ. V shed 3 bases, J shed 2 bases, and the junction held 7 bases outside the gene matches. In nucleotides, the CDR3 is TGCGCCAGCAGCTGGACGACAGGGGCGCCCTACGAGCAGTACTTC. Translation: CASSWTTGAPYEQYF.

This clonotype was observed a handful of times. V is TRBV27 and J is TRBJ2-7, with D perhaps TRBD1 or TRBD2 (6 bases each). The germline V and J ends were trimmed by 6 bases and 2 bases, with 17 bases remaining between them. CDR3 length equals 15 residues. Germline assignment: CDR1 MNHEY and CDR2 SMNVEV (reference sequence). CDR3 nucleotide sequence: TGTGCCAGCAGCCGAGGGGGGACCAGACCCTACGAGCAGTACTTC. This sequence encodes CASSRGGTRPYEQYF.

J is TRBJ2-3 and V is TRBV18; 9 bases are a match to TRBD2. V shed 4 bases and J 2 bases; nucleotides not matched to a gene: 4. CDR3 length: 15 amino acids. Germline loops: CDR1 KGHSH, CDR2 LQKENI. The DNA for the CDR3 is TGTGCCAGCTCACGACTAGCGGAGATCACAGATACGCAGTATTTT. Translating it yields CASSRLAEITDTQYF.

This clonotype was observed at least ten times. The gene calls are TRBV5-1 and TRBJ2-1; D is undetermined. The CDR3 sequence is 13 residues long. The V end was cut by 7 bases, the J end by 4 bases, with 12 bases between. Germline V CDR1 and CDR2: SGHRS, YFSETQ. CDR3 coding DNA: TGCGCCAGCGCCGACCGTGGGTACAATGAGCAGTTCTTC. This codes for CASADRGYNEQFF.

The V and J genes are TRBV27 and TRBJ2-7, with 11 bases that match TRBD2. Looked up from germline, CDR1 is MNHEY and CDR2 is SMNVEV (reference sequence). The junction had 6 bases not matched to a gene; V was cut back by 7 bases and J by 7 bases. This CDR3 comprises 13 residues. The CDR3 region is CASKLAGGGEQYF. For the CDR3, the DNA is TGTGCCAGCAAGCTAGCGGGAGGCGGAGAGCAGTACTTC.